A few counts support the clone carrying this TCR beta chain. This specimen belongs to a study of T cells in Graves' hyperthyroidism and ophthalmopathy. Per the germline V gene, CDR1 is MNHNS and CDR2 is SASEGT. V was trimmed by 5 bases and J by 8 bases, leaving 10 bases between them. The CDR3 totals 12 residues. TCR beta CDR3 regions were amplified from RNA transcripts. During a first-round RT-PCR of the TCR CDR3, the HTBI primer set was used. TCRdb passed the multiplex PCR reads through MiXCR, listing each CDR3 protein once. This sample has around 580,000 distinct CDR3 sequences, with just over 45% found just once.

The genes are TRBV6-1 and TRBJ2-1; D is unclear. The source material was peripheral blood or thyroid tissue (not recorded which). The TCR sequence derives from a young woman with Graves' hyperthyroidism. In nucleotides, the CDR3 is TGTGCCAGCAGTTATTCCGGGTATGAGCAGTTCTTC. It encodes CASSYSGYEQFF.